The rows below give T cell receptor beta chains drawn from one sample of a study of T cells in Graves' hyperthyroidism and ophthalmopathy. One entry per CDR3 protein, called by TCRdb with MiXCR from the multiplex PCR reads. The table shows 360,000 or so distinct CDR3 sequences, with 12% to 15% occurring only once. The sequencing sample was made of blood. Receptors were obtained from an older woman with Graves' ophthalmopathy. Each CDR3 is given with its conserved first and last residue. Each record gives: V gene, D gene, J gene, clone size, CDR3 protein, CDR3 DNA. A D gene is named only where the DNA matches it firmly. Size is omitted from some rows. Given values are once, few, many or a class for expanded clones.

V gene: TRBV4-1
D gene: TRBD2
J gene: TRBJ2-3
clone size: few
CDR3 protein: CASSQYGRIDTQYF
CDR3 DNA: TGCGCCAGCAGCCAATACGGGAGGATTGATACGCAGTATTTT

V gene: TRBV27
D gene: .
J gene: TRBJ1-5
clone size: many
CDR3 protein: CASSWDNNQPQHF
CDR3 DNA: TGTGCCAGCAGTTGGGACAACAATCAGCCCCAGCATTTT

V gene: TRBV5-1
D gene: TRBD1
J gene: TRBJ1-1
clone size: .
CDR3 protein: CASSLTGALMNTEAFF
CDR3 DNA: TGCGCCAGCAGCCTTACAGGGGCACTAATGAACACTGAAGCTTTCTTT

V gene: TRBV7-9
D gene: TRBD1
J gene: TRBJ2-7
clone size: many
CDR3 protein: CASSLPGQGAYEQYF
CDR3 DNA: TGTGCCAGCAGCTTACCAGGACAGGGGGCCTACGAGCAGTACTTC

V gene: TRBV20-1
D gene: TRBD2
J gene: TRBJ2-3
clone size: few
CDR3 protein: CSARVPAGITDTQYF
CDR3 DNA: TGCAGTGCTAGAGTTCCAGCGGGGATCACAGATACGCAGTATTTT

V gene: TRBV29-1
D gene: TRBD1
J gene: TRBJ2-1
clone size: many
CDR3 protein: CSWSRTGNNEQFF
CDR3 DNA: TGCAGCTGGTCGCGGACAGGCAACAATGAGCAGTTCTTC

V gene: TRBV6-1
D gene: .
J gene: TRBJ2-7
clone size: .
CDR3 protein: CASSRTAFYEQYF
CDR3 DNA: TGTGCCAGCAGCCGGACAGCCTTCTACGAGCAGTACTTC

V gene: TRBV28
D gene: .
J gene: TRBJ1-4
clone size: many
CDR3 protein: CASSSTGSFNEKLFF
CDR3 DNA: TGTGCCAGCAGTTCCACAGGGAGTTTTAATGAAAAACTGTTTTTT

V gene: TRBV20-1
D gene: TRBD1
J gene: TRBJ1-2
clone size: many
CDR3 protein: CSARNRGDYGYTF
CDR3 DNA: TGCAGTGCTAGAAACAGGGGGGACTATGGCTACACCTTC

V gene: TRBV12-3/TRBV12-4
D gene: TRBD1
J gene: TRBJ2-3
clone size: many
CDR3 protein: CASSWKQGGTDTQYF
CDR3 DNA: TGTGCCAGCAGTTGGAAGCAGGGGGGCACAGATACGCAGTATTTT

V gene: TRBV6-1
D gene: .
J gene: TRBJ2-7
clone size: few
CDR3 protein: CASRRTRAEQYF
CDR3 DNA: TGTGCCAGCAGGAGGACTCGGGCTGAGCAGTACTTC

V gene: TRBV3-1
D gene: .
J gene: TRBJ1-1
clone size: .
CDR3 protein: CASSRQALTEAFF
CDR3 DNA: TGTGCCAGCAGCCGACAGGCCCTCACTGAAGCTTTCTTT

V gene: TRBV19
D gene: .
J gene: TRBJ1-5
clone size: many
CDR3 protein: CASTTAGTDQPQHF
CDR3 DNA: TGTGCCAGTACCACCGCGGGCACAGATCAGCCCCAGCATTTT

V gene: TRBV12-5
D gene: .
J gene: TRBJ2-1
clone size: .
CDR3 protein: CASGLPDSLGLNEQFF
CDR3 DNA: TGTGCTAGTGGTTTACCGGACTCTTTGGGGCTAAATGAGCAGTTCTTC

V gene: TRBV6-1
D gene: .
J gene: TRBJ1-5
clone size: .
CDR3 protein: CASSEAGGRQPQHF
CDR3 DNA: TGTGCCAGCAGTGAAGCGGGAGGGCGTCAGCCCCAGCATTTT

V gene: TRBV20-1
D gene: TRBD1
J gene: TRBJ2-1
clone size: .
CDR3 protein: CSAERTGPNEQFF
CDR3 DNA: TGCAGTGCGGAACGGACAGGGCCCAATGAGCAGTTCTTC

V gene: TRBV5-1
D gene: TRBD2
J gene: TRBJ2-7
clone size: many
CDR3 protein: CASSGSGASYEQYF
CDR3 DNA: TGCGCCAGCAGCGGAAGCGGGGCCTCCTACGAGCAGTACTTC

V gene: TRBV6-1
D gene: .
J gene: TRBJ2-3
clone size: .
CDR3 protein: CASRGITDTQYF
CDR3 DNA: TGTGCCAGCAGAGGGATCACAGATACGCAGTATTTT

V gene: TRBV6-1
D gene: .
J gene: TRBJ2-2
clone size: many
CDR3 protein: CASSEGVGIGELFF
CDR3 DNA: TGTGCCAGCAGTGAAGGGGTGGGGATAGGGGAGCTGTTTTTT

V gene: TRBV7-2
D gene: TRBD2
J gene: TRBJ2-1
clone size: many
CDR3 protein: CASSQRPRELVYNEQFF
CDR3 DNA: TGTGCCAGCAGCCAACGTCCGCGGGAGTTAGTTTACAATGAGCAGTTCTTC

V gene: TRBV20-1
D gene: TRBD2
J gene: TRBJ2-1
clone size: .
CDR3 protein: CSPRGLAGSYNEQFF
CDR3 DNA: TGCAGCCCTAGGGGACTAGCGGGCTCCTACAATGAGCAGTTCTTC

V gene: TRBV27
D gene: .
J gene: TRBJ2-3
clone size: many
CDR3 protein: CASSPHGREDTDTQYF
CDR3 DNA: TGTGCCAGCAGTCCCCATGGCAGGGAGGACACAGATACGCAGTATTTT

V gene: TRBV5-1
D gene: TRBD1
J gene: TRBJ2-4
clone size: few
CDR3 protein: CASSLRQGQNIQYF
CDR3 DNA: TGCGCCAGCAGCTTGCGACAGGGCCAAAACATTCAGTACTTC

V gene: TRBV20-1
D gene: TRBD2
J gene: TRBJ2-3
clone size: .
CDR3 protein: CSALSGTSGGDTQYF
CDR3 DNA: TGCAGTGCCCTCTCCGGGACTAGCGGGGGAGATACGCAGTATTTT

V gene: TRBV5-1
D gene: TRBD2
J gene: TRBJ2-2
clone size: many
CDR3 protein: CASSRAGGAFTGELFF
CDR3 DNA: TGCGCCAGCAGTCGCGCGGGGGGCGCCTTTACCGGGGAGCTGTTTTTT

V gene: TRBV11-2
D gene: .
J gene: TRBJ2-1
clone size: many
CDR3 protein: CASSLLGANEQFF
CDR3 DNA: TGTGCCAGCAGCTTGCTAGGGGCCAATGAGCAGTTCTTC

V gene: TRBV5-1
D gene: TRBD1
J gene: TRBJ1-4
clone size: many
CDR3 protein: CASSPGQGWDEKLFF
CDR3 DNA: TGCGCCAGCAGCCCGGGACAGGGATGGGATGAAAAACTGTTTTTT

V gene: TRBV20-1
D gene: TRBD1
J gene: TRBJ2-1
clone size: few
CDR3 protein: CSASAGTVRNEQFF
CDR3 DNA: TGCAGTGCTAGTGCCGGGACAGTGAGAAATGAGCAGTTCTTC

V gene: TRBV29-1
D gene: TRBD2
J gene: TRBJ2-3
clone size: few
CDR3 protein: CSVQRTSGTQYF
CDR3 DNA: TGCAGCGTTCAACGGACTAGCGGGACGCAGTATTTT

V gene: TRBV9
D gene: TRBD2
J gene: TRBJ2-3
clone size: .
CDR3 protein: CASSVDGGRIDTQYF
CDR3 DNA: TGTGCCAGCAGCGTAGACGGCGGGAGGATTGATACGCAGTATTTT

V gene: TRBV9
D gene: .
J gene: TRBJ2-2
clone size: many
CDR3 protein: CASSVEGGTGELFF
CDR3 DNA: TGTGCCAGCAGCGTCGAAGGGGGAACCGGGGAGCTGTTTTTT

V gene: TRBV15
D gene: TRBD1
J gene: TRBJ2-1
clone size: few
CDR3 protein: CATSRGTGGREQFF
CDR3 DNA: TGTGCCACCAGCAGAGGGACAGGGGGAAGGGAGCAGTTCTTC

V gene: TRBV28
D gene: TRBD2
J gene: TRBJ2-1
clone size: many
CDR3 protein: CASKLAGGDEQFF
CDR3 DNA: TGTGCCAGCAAACTAGCGGGAGGAGATGAGCAGTTCTTC

V gene: TRBV29-1
D gene: TRBD2
J gene: TRBJ2-2
clone size: many
CDR3 protein: CSVEGTSGRALVGTGELFF
CDR3 DNA: TGCAGCGTTGAGGGGACTAGCGGGAGGGCTCTCGTTGGCACCGGGGAGCTGTTTTTT

V gene: TRBV28
D gene: TRBD1
J gene: TRBJ2-5
clone size: many
CDR3 protein: CASRPRFRDRGRETQYF
CDR3 DNA: TGTGCCAGCCGACCAAGATTCCGGGACAGGGGGAGAGAGACCCAGTACTTC

V gene: TRBV25-1
D gene: TRBD1
J gene: TRBJ2-4
clone size: few
CDR3 protein: CASSLQGAGAKNIQYF
CDR3 DNA: TGTGCCAGCAGTCTTCAGGGGGCCGGGGCCAAAAACATTCAGTACTTC

V gene: TRBV2
D gene: .
J gene: TRBJ2-2
clone size: few
CDR3 protein: CASSESTLGELFF
CDR3 DNA: TGTGCCAGCAGTGAGTCAACTTTGGGGGAGCTGTTTTTT

V gene: TRBV20-1
D gene: TRBD1
J gene: TRBJ1-2
clone size: many
CDR3 protein: CSARALEGARVNYGYTF
CDR3 DNA: TGCAGTGCTAGAGCCCTGGAGGGGGCAAGGGTCAACTATGGCTACACCTTC

V gene: TRBV20-1
D gene: TRBD1
J gene: TRBJ2-7
clone size: few
CDR3 protein: CSAADDRASYEQYF
CDR3 DNA: TGCAGTGCCGCTGATGACAGGGCCTCCTACGAGCAGTACTTC

V gene: TRBV7-8
D gene: .
J gene: TRBJ2-1
clone size: many
CDR3 protein: CASSLAGRRSYNEQFF
CDR3 DNA: TGTGCCAGCAGCTTAGCGGGCAGGCGATCCTACAATGAGCAGTTCTTC

V gene: TRBV12-3/TRBV12-4
D gene: .
J gene: TRBJ1-2
clone size: many
CDR3 protein: CASSLPGAGYTF
CDR3 DNA: TGTGCCAGCAGTTTACCGGGGGCCGGCTACACCTTC

V gene: TRBV30
D gene: TRBD1
J gene: TRBJ2-7
clone size: .
CDR3 protein: CAWSEDRSYEQYF
CDR3 DNA: TGTGCCTGGAGTGAGGACAGGTCCTACGAGCAGTACTTC

V gene: TRBV5-1
D gene: TRBD1
J gene: TRBJ1-1
clone size: .
CDR3 protein: CASSGGQGFAAFF
CDR3 DNA: TGCGCCAGCAGCGGAGGACAGGGTTTCGCCGCTTTCTTT

V gene: TRBV18
D gene: TRBD2
J gene: TRBJ2-6
clone size: many
CDR3 protein: CASSPPGGSSGANVLTF
CDR3 DNA: TGTGCCAGCTCACCACCGGGGGGGAGCTCTGGGGCCAACGTCCTGACTTTC

V gene: TRBV28
D gene: .
J gene: TRBJ1-6
clone size: .
CDR3 protein: CASSFLRSPLHF
CDR3 DNA: TGTGCCAGCAGTTTTTTGAGGTCACCCCTCCACTTT

V gene: TRBV7-3
D gene: .
J gene: TRBJ2-7
clone size: many
CDR3 protein: CASSLGGSDEQYF
CDR3 DNA: TGTGCCAGCAGCTTAGGAGGGAGCGACGAGCAGTACTTC

V gene: TRBV2
D gene: .
J gene: TRBJ2-2
clone size: .
CDR3 protein: CASRSNNGELFF
CDR3 DNA: TGTGCCAGCAGGTCGAACAACGGGGAGCTGTTTTTT

V gene: TRBV5-1
D gene: TRBD1
J gene: TRBJ2-7
clone size: few
CDR3 protein: CASSSTGTRGGEQYF
CDR3 DNA: TGCGCCAGCAGCTCGACAGGGACCCGAGGGGGAGAGCAGTACTTC

V gene: TRBV15
D gene: TRBD1
J gene: TRBJ1-2
clone size: many
CDR3 protein: CATSRAGKSRTGNYGYTF
CDR3 DNA: TGTGCCACCAGCAGAGCGGGGAAGAGTCGGACAGGCAACTATGGCTACACCTTC

V gene: TRBV7-9
D gene: TRBD1
J gene: TRBJ2-2
clone size: many
CDR3 protein: CASTPGQGHGELFF
CDR3 DNA: TGTGCCAGCACTCCGGGACAGGGCCACGGGGAGCTGTTTTTT

V gene: TRBV19
D gene: .
J gene: TRBJ2-2
clone size: .
CDR3 protein: CASSIGWIGGTGELFF
CDR3 DNA: TGTGCCAGTAGTATAGGTTGGATAGGCGGCACCGGGGAGCTGTTTTTT

V gene: TRBV3-1
D gene: .
J gene: TRBJ2-5
clone size: many
CDR3 protein: CASSQDRLKQETQYF
CDR3 DNA: TGTGCCAGCAGCCAAGATCGACTTAAACAAGAGACCCAGTACTTC